This entry is about one T cell receptor (beta chain). Its antigen has not been determined. The input lacks base qualities; no much larger clone sits a single base away. These data belong to a study of blood T cell repertoires in COVID-19 (dated by TCRdb to the early 2020s). Some background on the complete study: Collaborator samples came from the United States, Italy and Spain and covered acute and convalescent phases of COVID-19. The material from the prospective study consisted of cDNA or gDNA derived from T cells, B-cell-depleted T cells, or PBMCs. Deeply sampled blood TCRbeta repertoires from subjects exposed to, actively infected with, or recovered from COVID-19 were included in the dataset. The repertoires were made available in a free public database intended to serve as a resource for research on the immune response to SARS-CoV-2. Samples came from the ongoing ImmuneRACE study (first 160 participants) plus 1,254 subjects from 6 global collaborators. A de-identified subject ID, COVID-19 status, age in years and sex were almost always included in the sample metadata. Where available, HLA class I and class II types were obtained from metadata supplied by the sample provider rather than from assay-based typing.

The immunoSEQ Assay, a bias-controlled multiplex PCR, was used to amplify TCRbeta CDR3 regions from genomic DNA. Per the source publication's procedure: Nucleated cell counts per sample were estimated from amplification of reference gene primers within the assay. To quantify the absolute abundance of each unique TCRbeta CDR3 rearrangement, sequence reads were collapsed and filtered. For each sample, productive Simpson clonality was calculated as the square root of Simpson's diversity index across productive rearrangements. TCRdb retrieved this table from immuneACCESS and kept in-frame rearrangements only. Not all clones are present; in checked studies, unresolved V genes account for under half, and no reason is known for the remainder. That table furnishes V, J and clone size, whereas the DNA furnished D and trimming. This sample is represented by roughly 380,000 clones; 89% of them were singletons. The top ten clones comprise approximately 1.5% of the sample.

In Seattle, one collaborating source enrolled patients while the infection was active and tracked those patients longitudinally over the course of disease. Whole blood was collected in K2EDTA tubes by collaborating institutions according to the institutions' own protocols. For TCRbeta analysis, collaborator samples were shipped as frozen whole blood, as isolated PBMCs, or as DNA extracted from either sample type. Broader findings and caveats from the paper: Clinical and demographic metadata were provided uncurated, with the amount varying by source and participant.

Sequenced: peripheral blood. This clonotype originated in a woman aged 40 to 50 with COVID-19, enrolled during active disease.

CDR3 loop: CAISESQGTYEQYF. In nucleotide form, the sequence is TGTGCCATCAGTGAGTCCCAGGGGACCTACGAGCAGTACTTC. The rearranged chain carries TRBV10-3 and TRBJ2-7; TRBD1 is possibly the D segment (6 matching bases). The germline V gene supplies CDR1 ENHRY and CDR2 SYGVKD. The CDR3 spans 14 residues, from the cysteine through the phenylalanine. CDR3 DNA only is kept here, 42 bases in frame from base 1. The junction carries 8 bases between V and J, which are trimmed by 0 bases and 2 bases respectively.